A single sample gave rise to the 16 T cell receptor beta chains below, sequenced in a study of beta chain features in type 1 diabetes. Expressed TCRB transcripts were sequenced, since all the RNA that had been isolated was reverse transcribed. Only in-frame clones appear in the TCRdb table, and some are missing; sequencing was by immunoSEQ multiplex PCR. The data contain 350,000 to 450,000 clones, roughly 16% of them singletons. Sequencing was performed on naive CD4+ T cells from blood. These receptors all come from a young woman in good health.

The table lists this clone with a few counts. This chain links TRBV5-4 with TRBJ2-2, with D maybe TRBD2 (5 bases). The CDR3 is made up of 19 amino acids. CDR1 and CDR2 (germline): SGHNT, YYREEE (reference sequence). Deletions cut 0 bases from V and 0 bases from J, with 18 bases between. This chain's CDR3 is CASSLVRVRLPPNTGELFF. The CDR3 nucleotides read TGTGCCAGCAGCTTGGTGCGGGTACGACTGCCGCCGAACACCGGGGAGCTGTTTTTT.

This chain links TRBV7-9 with TRBJ2-7; 13 positions match TRBD2. CDR1 SEHNR and CDR2 FQNEAQ come from the germline V gene (reference sequence). This CDR3 spans 15 amino acids. Trimming at V came to 5 bases and at J to 1 base, leaving 2 bases not matched to a gene. CDR3 DNA: TGTGCCAGCAGCACGGGACTAGCGGGATCCTACGAGCAGTACTTC. Translated: CASSTGLAGSYEQYF. Variable domain in full (rest from reference TRBV7-9 and TRBJ2-7): DTGVSQNPRHKITKRGQNVTFRCDPISEHNRLYWYRQTLGQGPEFLTYFQNEAQLEKSRLLSDRFSAERPKGSFSTLEIQRTEQGDSAMYLCASSTGLAGSYEQYFGPGTRLTVT.

V is TRBV15 and J is TRBJ1-5, with a possible D match to TRBD1 (6 bases). CDR3 length: 15 residues. The germline V gene has CDR1 LNHNV and CDR2 YYDKDF (reference sequence). V was trimmed by 1 base and J by 1 base, leaving 8 bases between them. The CDR3 nucleotides read TGTGCCACCAGCAGAGTTGACAGGAGCAATCAGCCCCAGCATTTT. This sequence encodes CATSRVDRSNQPQHF.

This clone was counted many times. This rearrangement joins TRBV23-1 to TRBJ2-3; D gene uncertain. TRBV23-1 is marked as an open reading frame, function uncertain. CDR3 size: 13 residues. Deletions cut 11 bases from V and 2 bases from J, with 14 bases between. This CDR3 is CAWPEPVTDTQYF. CDR3 nucleotides: TGCGCCTGGCCGGAGCCCGTCACAGATACGCAGTATTTT.

V usage is TRBV11-2 and J usage is TRBJ2-1; weak D call: TRBD2 (6 bases). The CDR3 has 15 residues. Trimming stripped 1 base from V and 4 bases from J, with 11 bases between. Germline V lookup: CDR1 SGHAT, CDR2 FQNNGV. CDR3 residues: CASSLVGGEYNEQFF. CDR3 in DNA: TGTGCCAGCAGCTTAGTGGGGGGAGAGTACAATGAGCAGTTCTTC.

The chain has TRBV18 and TRBJ2-7; TRBD2 matches 11 bases. V dropped 6 bases and J dropped 4; count of bases not matched to a gene: 8. The CDR3 is 15 residues long. Per germline, CDR1 KGHSH and CDR2 LQKENI. CDR3 sequence: CASSGTSGYKYEQYF. For the CDR3, the DNA is TGTGCCAGCTCCGGGACTAGCGGATACAAATACGAGCAGTACTTC.

J is TRBJ2-1 and V is TRBV5-4; 11 bases match TRBD1. The V and J ends lost 3 bases and 4 bases, in that order; junction bases with no gene match: 3. Germline CDR1 SGHNT, CDR2 YYREEE (reference sequence). This CDR3 is built from 15 residues. The CDR3 DNA reads TGTGCCAGCAGCTCGGGACAGGGGGATTACAATGAGCAGTTCTTC. Translating gives CASSSGQGDYNEQFF.

As for this clone: This specimen includes other DNA sequences encoding the same CDR3. V usage is TRBV9 and J usage is TRBJ2-1; a possible D gene is TRBD1 (6 bases). The CDR3 contains 15 residues. Deletions cut 0 bases from V and 1 base from J, with 8 bases between. Per germline, CDR1 SGDLS and CDR2 YYNGEE. The CDR3 reads CASSVGGTSYNEQFF. The CDR3 DNA reads as TGTGCCAGCAGCGTAGGAGGGACATCCTACAATGAGCAGTTCTTC.

This sequence joins TRBV28 and TRBJ2-5; 7 bases line up with TRBD1. Germline-derived CDR1 and CDR2 are MDHEN and SYDVKM. With V trimmed by 5 bases and J by 5 bases, 11 bases remained unmatched. This CDR3 is 15 amino acids long. CDR3 residues: CASSESIDRVETQYF. CDR3 in DNA: TGTGCCAGCAGTGAATCAATCGACAGGGTGGAGACCCAGTACTTC.

This clone appeared a few times. The rearrangement uses TRBV9 and TRBJ2-7; D may be TRBD1 (7 bases). Germline CDR1 and CDR2: SGDLS and YYNGEE. V was trimmed by 3 bases and J by 3 bases, leaving 16 bases between them. The CDR3 totals 15 residues. The DNA of the CDR3 is TGTGCCAGCAGCGGGGGGTCAGGGGGGTTCTACGAGCAGTACTTC. Translating gives CASSGGSGGFYEQYF.

This chain uses TRBV28 with TRBJ2-5; D is undetermined. The germline V gene encodes CDR1 MDHEN and CDR2 SYDVKM. Trimming cost V 4 bases and J 2 bases, with 5 bases left between them. There are 12 residues in the CDR3. In DNA, the CDR3 is TGTGCCAGCAGTTCGAGACAAGAGACCCAGTACTTC. Amino acids: CASSSRQETQYF.

This clone was seen a few times. This chain uses TRBV2 with TRBJ1-2; TRBD1 aligns across 7 bases. CDR1 and CDR2 from the germline V gene are SNHLY and FYNNEI. The CDR3 spans 14 residues. V gave up 7 bases and J gave up 0 bases; unmatched junction bases: 5. The DNA for the CDR3 is TGTGCCAGCAAACGGGACAGCACTAACTATGGCTACACCTTC. The encoded protein is CASKRDSTNYGYTF.

The rearrangement links TRBV7-9 to TRBJ2-7; perhaps TRBD1 as D (6 bases). Per germline, CDR1 SEHNR and CDR2 FQNEAQ (reference sequence). Trimming removed 6 bases from V and 1 base from J, with 16 bases in between. The CDR3 spans 15 residues. CDR3 sequence: CASSTPGQTSYEQYF. CDR3 in DNA: TGTGCCAGCAGTACACCGGGACAAACTTCCTACGAGCAGTACTTC.

This clone was seen a handful of times. The chain joins TRBV6-1 to TRBJ2-5, with unresolved D. V was cut by 11 bases and J by 2 bases, with 6 bases left in between. Germline V CDR1 and CDR2: MNHNS, SASEGT. The CDR3 has 10 amino acids. CDR3 loop: CAAGQETQYF. Here the CDR3 DNA reads TGTGCCGCCGGTCAAGAGACCCAGTACTTC.

CDR3 sequence (DNA): TGTGCCAGCAGCCAAGGTTCGACAGGGGGCACTGAAGCTTTCTTT. It specifies CASSQGSTGGTEAFF. The V and J genes are TRBV4-2 and TRBJ1-1; 9 bases align to TRBD1. In germline, CDR1 is LGHNA, CDR2 YNFKEQ. V trimming: 1 base; J trimming: 4 bases; junction bases outside the gene matches: 4. The CDR3 has 15 residues.

The genes are TRBV9 and TRBJ1-5; perhaps TRBD1 as D (6 bases). CDR1 SGDLS and CDR2 YYNGEE come from the germline V gene. This CDR3 spans 14 amino acids. Deletions cut 3 bases from V and 4 bases from J, with 11 bases between. In DNA form, the CDR3 reads TGTGCCAGCAGCGCAGGGAGGGGGAATCAGCCCCAGCATTTT. Translating gives CASSAGRGNQPQHF.